These 30 T cell receptor beta chains were sequenced from one sample in a study of early T cells in non-severe SARS-CoV-2 infection. MiXCR was run by TCRdb on the 5' RACE reads, yielding one entry per CDR3 protein. Counted here are more than 50,000 distinct CDR3 sequences, 10% to 15% occurring once; the ten biggest clones make up about 1.3%. The specimen was whole blood, collected at baseline. All receptors derive from an adult who was a healthcare worker with PCR-confirmed SARS-CoV-2 infection or an uninfected control (not recorded which).

This clonotype was recorded many times. The chain joins TRBV6-6 to TRBJ2-2; 8 bases are a match to TRBD1. V trimming: 10 bases; J trimming: 5 bases; junction bases outside the gene matches: 6. This CDR3 region has 13 residues. Germline V gene lookup returns CDR1 MNHNY and CDR2 SVGAGI (reference sequence). The CDR3 DNA is TGTGCCACATCGGGACAGGAGACCGGGGAGCTGTTTTTT. This codes for CATSGQETGELFF.

This clonotype was seen more than once but under ten times. The CDR3 is CSARDLGTDNEKLFF. In nucleotides, the CDR3 is TGCAGTGCTAGAGATCTTGGGACAGATAATGAAAAACTGTTTTTT. The V and J genes are TRBV20-1 and TRBJ1-4; 7 bases align to TRBD1. The trim removed 0 bases at V and 4 bases at J, leaving 5 bases unmatched. Germline V gene data show CDR1 as DFQATT and CDR2 as SNEGSKA (reference sequence). The CDR3 totals 15 residues.

The V call is TRBV5-1, the J call TRBJ2-7, with 7 bases fitting TRBD1. Germline CDR1 and CDR2: SGHRS and YFSETQ. The CDR3 has 14 residues. V lost 4 bases, J lost 1 base, and 5 bases stayed unmatched. Here the CDR3 DNA reads TGCGCCAGCAGCCCGGAACAGGGGTCCTACGAGCAGTACTTC. It codes for CASSPEQGSYEQYF. The entire variable domain, with the rest obtained from reference TRBV5-1 and TRBJ2-7, is as follows: KAGVTQTPRYLIKTRGQQVTLSCSPISGHRSVSWYQQTPGQGLQFLFEYFSETQRNKGNFPGRFSGRQFSNSRSEMNVSTLELGDSALYLCASSPEQGSYEQYFGPGTRLTVT.

This clonotype was detected ten times or more. The chain couples TRBV7-9 to TRBJ2-7, with TRBD1 matching over 7 bases. The germline V gene has CDR1 SEHNR and CDR2 FQNEAQ (reference sequence). This CDR3 has 12 residues. The ends lost 6 bases at V and 4 bases at J; junction bases unmatched: 3. CDR3 region: CASSPTGYEQYF. The CDR3, as DNA: TGTGCCAGCAGTCCGACAGGGTACGAGCAGTACTTC.

By share, this clonotype ranks as medium-sized. The V and J genes are TRBV6-2 or TRBV6-3 and TRBJ2-3; TRBD2 matches 8 bases. J was trimmed by 0 bases and V by 7 bases; bases with no gene match: 3. The CDR3 loop spans 14 amino acids. Germline CDR1 and CDR2: MNHEY and SVGEGT. As DNA, the CDR3 is TGTGCCAGCACCGGACTAGCTAGCACAGATACGCAGTATTTT. Its translation is CASTGLASTDTQYF.

This chain uses TRBV12-3 or TRBV12-4 with TRBJ1-1; D unclear. The CDR3 spans 14 residues. V dropped 2 bases and J dropped 6 bases, with 13 bases sitting between them. The CDR3 protein is CASSLRWGEPEAFF. Here the CDR3 DNA reads TGTGCCAGCAGTTTAAGGTGGGGAGAGCCTGAAGCTTTCTTT.

This clonotype was detected many times. The chain joins TRBV19 to TRBJ1-1, with D hard to call. The V end was cut by 3 bases, the J end by 6 bases, with 11 bases between. This CDR3 spans 13 amino acids. Germline V CDR1 and CDR2: LNHDA, SQIVND (reference sequence). The CDR3 nucleotides are TGTGCCAGTAGTATTGCTGGTTACGCTGAAGCTTTCTTT. It translates to CASSIAGYAEAFF. The full variable domain, completed using reference TRBV19 and TRBJ1-1, is DGGITQSPKYLFRKEGQNVTLSCEQNLNHDAMYWYRQDPGQGLRLIYYSQIVNDFQKGDIAEGYSVSREKKESFPLTVTSAQKNPTAFYLCASSIAGYAEAFFGQGTRLTVV.

This clonotype showed up just a few times. This sequence joins TRBV24-1 and TRBJ1-5; no clear D gene. Trimming left V 3 bases short and J 1 base short, with 12 bases between. The V gene's germline CDR1 is KGHDR and CDR2 SFDVKD. This CDR3 comprises 16 residues. The CDR3 spells CATSDEAGGSNQPQHF. The CDR3 bases are TGTGCCACCAGTGATGAGGCAGGTGGCAGCAATCAGCCCCAGCATTTT.

V usage is TRBV6-6 and J usage is TRBJ2-3, with 11 bases matching TRBD2. Germline V gene data show CDR1 as MNHNY and CDR2 as SVGAGI (reference sequence). This CDR3 has 16 residues. The V segment lost 0 bases and the J segment 7 bases; nucleotides outside the gene matches: 6. The CDR3 spells CASSYSPSGGINTQYF. In DNA, the CDR3 is TGTGCCAGCAGTTACTCGCCTAGCGGGGGGATAAATACGCAGTATTTT.

This clonotype was observed once. This chain uses TRBV19 with TRBJ2-3; D is unresolved. The CDR3 is made up of 12 amino acids. The V gene lost 2 bases and the J gene lost 5 bases, with 5 bases spanning the gap. CDR1 and CDR2 from the germline V gene are LNHDA and SQIVND (reference sequence). CDR3 amino acids: CASSIWGDTQYF. As DNA, the CDR3 is TGTGCCAGTAGTATATGGGGAGATACGCAGTATTTT.

This clonotype was seen only a few times. The V and J genes are TRBV7-9 and TRBJ1-6; 8 nucleotides match TRBD1. This CDR3 has 14 residues. With V trimmed by 5 bases and J by 10 bases, 7 bases remained unmatched. CDR1 SEHNR and CDR2 FQNEAQ come from the germline V gene (reference sequence). The CDR3: CASSQGQGGSPLHF. The CDR3 coding sequence is TGTGCCAGCAGCCAAGGACAGGGAGGATCACCCCTCCACTTT. The full variable domain, its missing parts supplied by reference TRBV7-9 and TRBJ1-6, is DTGVSQNPRHKITKRGQNVTFRCDPISEHNRLYWYRQTLGQGPEFLTYFQNEAQLEKSRLLSDRFSAERPKGSFSTLEIQRTEQGDSAMYLCASSQGQGGSPLHFGNGTRLTVT.

The J gene is TRBJ2-1, the V gene TRBV20-1; 9 nucleotides match TRBD2. Germline V gene data show CDR1 as DFQATT and CDR2 as SNEGSKA (reference sequence). This CDR3 region has 13 residues. V was pared by 4 bases and J by 6 bases, with 4 bases of the junction left unmatched. The CDR3 DNA follows: TGCAGTGCTACGACTAGCGGAACCAATGAGCAGTTCTTC. Protein sequence: CSATTSGTNEQFF.

This clonotype was seen at least ten times. The chain has TRBV10-3 and TRBJ2-4; D not resolved. CDR1 and CDR2 (germline): ENHRY, SYGVKD. This CDR3 has 12 amino acids. Deletions cut 6 bases from V and 10 bases from J, with 13 bases between. In DNA form, the CDR3 reads TGTGCCATCAGCGAAGGAGACTTGATTCAGTACTTC. Encoded protein: CAISEGDLIQYF.

V gene TRBV19 combines with J gene TRBJ2-1, with 10 positions matching TRBD1. Germline V gives CDR1 LNHDA, CDR2 SQIVND (reference sequence). The CDR3 is 15 amino acids. The V gene end was trimmed by 3 bases and the J gene end by 1 base; junction bases not matched to a gene: 0. The CDR3 sequence is CASSMGQGSYNEQFF. The CDR3 DNA reads TGTGCCAGTAGTATGGGACAGGGGTCCTACAATGAGCAGTTCTTC.

This clonotype was seen repeatedly, ten times or more. The junction departs from germline at one end; a sequencing error may be responsible. V is TRBV20-1 and J is TRBJ2-3; 7 positions match TRBD2. Per the germline V gene, CDR1 is DFQATT and CDR2 is SNEGSKA (reference sequence). CDR3 length: 13 residues. The chain's CDR3 is CSGRAGFTDTQYF. In nucleotides, the CDR3 is TGCAGTGGTAGAGCGGGGTTCACAGATACGCAGTATTTT.

This clonotype has more than one count but fewer than ten. This chain uses TRBV10-3 with TRBJ1-2, with 7 bases matching TRBD1. This CDR3 is 15 amino acids long. From germline, CDR1 is ENHRY and CDR2 SYGVKD. Germline trimming cut 6 bases from V and 7 bases from J; bases unmatched to any gene: 14. CDR3 amino acids: CAISARNRGWPGYTF. The CDR3, as DNA: TGTGCCATCAGCGCCAGGAACAGGGGCTGGCCTGGCTACACCTTC.

This clonotype has ten or more counts. In nucleotides, the CDR3 is TGTGCCAGCAGCCCCGGGGGGGCGAAGTATGAGCAGTTCTTC. Translated: CASSPGGAKYEQFF. The chain joins TRBV7-2 to TRBJ2-1; TRBD2 aligns across 8 bases. The CDR3 has 14 amino acids. The junction had 8 bases not matched to a gene; V was cut back by 5 bases and J by 8 bases. Germline V gene lookup returns CDR1 SGHTA and CDR2 FQGNSA.

In this sample, this clonotype turned up a few times. The chain employs TRBV30 and TRBJ2-4; D is undetermined. There are 12 residues in the CDR3. Germline V CDR1 and CDR2: GTSNPN, SVGIG (reference sequence). The CDR3 sequence is CARQDGKNIQYF. CDR3 nucleotide sequence: TGTGCTCGGCAGGACGGCAAAAACATTCAGTACTTC.

In its sample, this clonotype was seen many times. The chain uses TRBV28 and TRBJ2-7, with a weak D call TRBD2 (6 bases). The CDR3 runs to 15 residues. With 6 bases removed from V and 5 bases from J, the gap between germline ends came to 20 bases. Per the germline V gene, CDR1 is MDHEN and CDR2 is SYDVKM. This chain's CDR3 is CASSPGGTPFNEQYF. CDR3 bases: TGTGCCAGCAGCCCGGGCGGGACGCCTTTTAACGAGCAGTACTTC.

This clonotype was detected a few times. The genes are TRBV29-1 and TRBJ2-7; D unresolved. Looked up from germline, CDR1 is SQVTM and CDR2 is ANQGSEA. V was pared by 0 bases and J by 6 bases, with 9 bases between. CDR3 size: 12 residues. The CDR3 reads CSVEEPRSEQYF. The CDR3 bases are TGCAGCGTTGAAGAACCAAGATCCGAGCAGTACTTC.

This clonotype has more than one count but fewer than ten. The J gene is TRBJ2-1, the V gene TRBV24-1; 8 bases fit TRBD1. The V and J ends lost 11 bases and 2 bases, in that order; junction bases with no gene match: 7. Germline V gene lookup returns CDR1 KGHDR and CDR2 SFDVKD. This CDR3 is built from 14 residues. The CDR3 bases are TGTGCCAACCCGAGACAGGGGACCTACAATGAGCAGTTCTTC. Translated: CANPRQGTYNEQFF.

This clonotype has a handful of counts. This sequence joins TRBV6-2 or TRBV6-3 and TRBJ1-5; no clear D gene. The germline CDR1 and CDR2 sequences are MNHEY and SVGEGT. Trimming took 2 bases from V and 3 from J, leaving 8 bases between them. The CDR3 is made up of 14 amino acids. The CDR3 here is CASSYLFLNQPQHF. The CDR3 bases are TGTGCCAGCAGTTACCTCTTCCTCAATCAGCCCCAGCATTTT.

The chain employs TRBV27 and TRBJ2-7; D is possibly TRBD1 (6 bases). Germline CDR1 and CDR2: MNHEY and SMNVEV (reference sequence). This CDR3 is 14 amino acids long. V lost 5 bases, J lost 2 bases, and 13 bases lay in between. The CDR3 DNA follows: TGTGCCAGCAGTCCGGACAGATCGACCTACGAGCAGTACTTC. Translated, it gives CASSPDRSTYEQYF.

This clonotype was counted between two and nine times. The chain combines TRBV5-1 with TRBJ2-2, with 10 nucleotides matching TRBD2. The CDR3 has 16 amino acids. Germline V gives CDR1 SGHRS, CDR2 YFSETQ. The V gene end was trimmed by 1 base and the J gene end by 7 bases; junction bases not matched to a gene: 7. The CDR3: CASSLMLAGVSGELFF. DNA for the CDR3: TGCGCCAGCAGCTTGATGCTAGCGGGAGTCAGCGGGGAGCTGTTTTTT.

This clonotype has only a few counts. The chain uses TRBV7-9 and TRBJ1-4, with 10 bases lining up with TRBD1. The CDR3 has 14 residues. V shed 5 bases, J shed 5 bases, and the junction held 2 bases outside the gene matches. Germline V gene lookup returns CDR1 SEHNR and CDR2 FQNEAQ (reference sequence). CDR3 region: CASSRTGGNEKLFF. DNA of the CDR3: TGTGCCAGCAGCAGGACAGGGGGGAATGAAAAACTGTTTTTT. The entire variable domain, with the rest obtained from reference TRBV7-9 and TRBJ1-4, is as follows: DTGVSQNPRHKITKRGQNVTFRCDPISEHNRLYWYRQTLGQGPEFLTYFQNEAQLEKSRLLSDRFSAERPKGSFSTLEIQRTEQGDSAMYLCASSRTGGNEKLFFGSGTQLSVL.

This clonotype was counted only a few times. This chain links TRBV6-1 with TRBJ1-2; unclear D gene. CDR1 and CDR2 from the germline V gene are MNHNS and SASEGT. V was pared by 1 base and J by 4 bases, with 7 bases between. CDR3 length: 13 residues. The CDR3 region has the DNA TGTGCCAGCAGTGAAGTTATAAGCTATGGCTACACCTTC. Encoded protein: CASSEVISYGYTF.

This chain uses TRBV27 with TRBJ2-7; weak D call: TRBD2 (6 bases). Trimming took off 2 bases at V and 0 bases at J, with 11 bases between the two ends. The CDR3 extends over 15 amino acids. Germline V gene lookup returns CDR1 MNHEY and CDR2 SMNVEV (reference sequence). DNA for the CDR3: TGTGCCAGCAGTTTAAGTAGGGACTTCTCCTACGAGCAGTACTTC. Amino acid sequence: CASSLSRDFSYEQYF.

This clonotype has more than one count but fewer than ten. J is TRBJ2-5 and V is TRBV27; D may correspond to TRBD1 or TRBD2 (5 bases each). Trimming took off 4 bases at V and 2 bases at J, with 17 bases between the two ends. The CDR3 covers 16 residues. Germline values: CDR1 MNHEY, CDR2 SMNVEV (reference sequence). Here the CDR3 DNA reads TGTGCCAGCAGTTCGCTTATCCGGGACCGTCAAGAGACCCAGTACTTC. Translation: CASSSLIRDRQETQYF.

The V gene is TRBV20-1, the J gene TRBJ2-3; 12 nucleotides match TRBD2. The CDR3 runs 14 residues. The V segment lost 5 bases and the J segment 3 bases; nucleotides outside the gene matches: 3. CDR1 DFQATT and CDR2 SNEGSKA come from the germline V gene (reference sequence). Here the CDR3 DNA reads TGCAGTGCTTTGACTAGCGGGAGTACAGATACGCAGTATTTT. Translating it yields CSALTSGSTDTQYF.

This clonotype has more than one count but fewer than ten. The genes are TRBV6-2 or TRBV6-3 and TRBJ1-1; no clear D. V lost 1 base and J 5 bases, leaving 5 bases between the germline ends. The length of the CDR3 is 12 residues. The germline gives CDR1 MNHEY, CDR2 SVGEGT. The CDR3 DNA reads TGTGCCAGCAGTTACTACTCAACTGAAGCTTTCTTT. Protein: CASSYYSTEAFF.